This T cell receptor beta chain was documented in a study of cytomegalovirus exposure and HLA in healthy donors. CDR1 and CDR2 (germline): LGHNA, YNFKEQ. This CDR3 has 15 residues. Trimming cost V 4 bases and J 1 base, with 14 bases left between them. Amplification used 60 Vbeta primers and 13 Jbeta primers. Repertoires were generated with immunoSEQ multiplex PCR, while TCRdb's copy carries only in-frame clones and drops some. This sample yields some 130,000 clones, of which 79% are seen a single time; approximately 7% belongs to the top ten. The receptor was isolated from a man aged 35 to 55 in good health and CMV-seropositive. The sequencing input was PBMCs. This chain connects TRBV4-2 to TRBJ2-7; D is possibly TRBD2 (6 bases). The DNA for the CDR3 is TGTGCCAGCAGCCCCACCCTCAGCGGGTCCTACGAGCAGTACTTC. This sequence encodes CASSPTLSGSYEQYF.